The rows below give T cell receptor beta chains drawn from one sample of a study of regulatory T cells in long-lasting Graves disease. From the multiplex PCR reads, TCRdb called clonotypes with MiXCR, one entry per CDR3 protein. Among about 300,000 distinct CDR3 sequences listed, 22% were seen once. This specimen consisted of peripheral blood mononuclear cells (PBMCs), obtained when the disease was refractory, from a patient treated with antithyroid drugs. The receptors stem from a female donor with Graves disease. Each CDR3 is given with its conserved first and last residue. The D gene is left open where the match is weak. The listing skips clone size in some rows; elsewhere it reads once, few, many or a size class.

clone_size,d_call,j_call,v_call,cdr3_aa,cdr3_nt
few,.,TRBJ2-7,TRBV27,CASSLLGAQNEQYF,TGTGCCAGCAGTTTACTGGGGGCGCAGAACGAGCAGTACTTC
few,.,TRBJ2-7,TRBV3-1,CASSQGTTGTYEQYF,TGTGCCAGCAGCCAAGGCACCACCGGGACCTACGAGCAGTACTTC
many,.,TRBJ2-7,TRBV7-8,CASSFPKGKGHLTNEQYF,TGTGCCAGCAGCTTCCCAAAGGGCAAGGGACATCTCACCAACGAGCAGTACTTC
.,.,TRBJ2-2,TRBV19,CASSIRGGELFF,TGTGCCAGTAGTATCAGAGGCGGGGAGCTGTTTTTT
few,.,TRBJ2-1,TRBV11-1,CASSQMSSYNEQFF,TGTGCCAGCAGCCAGATGAGCTCCTACAATGAGCAGTTCTTC
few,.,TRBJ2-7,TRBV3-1,CASSPGPHLEQYF,TGTGCCAGCAGCCCTGGGCCCCACCTCGAGCAGTACTTC
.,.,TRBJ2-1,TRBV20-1,CSAIDPQGFNEQFF,TGCAGTGCTATTGACCCCCAGGGATTCAATGAGCAGTTCTTC
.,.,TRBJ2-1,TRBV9,CASSPRGGTYNEQFF,TGTGCCAGCAGCCCAAGGGGGGGGACCTACAATGAGCAGTTCTTC
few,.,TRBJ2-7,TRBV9,CASSGGGGSYEQYF,TGTGCCAGCAGCGGGGGAGGTGGGTCCTACGAGCAGTACTTC
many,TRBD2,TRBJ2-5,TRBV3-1,CASSQLRTRQETQYF,TGTGCCAGCAGCCAACTGAGGACTAGACAAGAGACCCAGTACTTC
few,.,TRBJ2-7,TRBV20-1,CSVPDGTYEQYF,TGCAGTGTTCCCGACGGAACCTACGAGCAGTACTTC
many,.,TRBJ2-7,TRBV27,CASSLGGRPYEQYF,TGTGCCAGCAGTTTAGGAGGCCGACCCTACGAGCAGTACTTC
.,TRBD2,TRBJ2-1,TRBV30,CAWSVVVGGLAGCLF,TGTGCCTGGAGTGTAGTCGTCGGGGGACTAGCGGGGTGCCTCTTC
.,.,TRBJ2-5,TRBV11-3,CASSLISVYPKTQYF,TGTGCCAGCAGCTTAATTAGCGTCTACCCAAAGACCCAGTACTTC
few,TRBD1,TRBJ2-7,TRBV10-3,CASNRGDYEQYF,TGTGCCAGTAACAGGGGGGACTACGAGCAGTACTTC
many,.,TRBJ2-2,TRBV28,CASSITRGRTGELFF,TGTGCCAGCAGTATCACCAGGGGTCGGACCGGGGAGCTGTTTTTT
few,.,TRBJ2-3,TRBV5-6,CASSLSYSDTQYF,TGTGCCAGCAGCTTGAGTTATTCAGATACGCAGTATTTT
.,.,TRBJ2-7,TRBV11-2,CASRAPGTNYEQYF,TGTGCCAGCAGGGCCCCCGGGACCAACTACGAGCAGTACTTC
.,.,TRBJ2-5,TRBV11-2,CASSPHVEETQYF,TGTGCCAGCAGCCCACACGTCGAAGAGACCCAGTACTTC
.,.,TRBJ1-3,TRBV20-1,CSARDPRSGNTIYF,TGCAGTGCCCGCGACCCCCGCTCTGGAAACACCATATATTTT
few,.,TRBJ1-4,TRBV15,CATNDLRGPNEKLFF,TGTGCCACCAACGACCTCAGGGGACCTAATGAAAAACTGTTTTTT
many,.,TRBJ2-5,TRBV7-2,CASSLMGTQETQYF,TGTGCCAGCAGCTTAATGGGGACCCAAGAGACCCAGTACTTC
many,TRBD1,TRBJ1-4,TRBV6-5,CASSYRGQGNEKLFF,TGTGCCAGCAGTTACCGCGGACAGGGGAACGAAAAACTGTTTTTT
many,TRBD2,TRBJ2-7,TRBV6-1,CASRQGLAGASEQYF,TGTGCCAGCAGACAAGGACTAGCGGGAGCAAGCGAGCAGTACTTC
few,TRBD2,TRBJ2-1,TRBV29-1,CSVEDSTSVGNEQFF,TGCAGCGTTGAAGATTCGACTAGCGTTGGCAATGAGCAGTTCTTC
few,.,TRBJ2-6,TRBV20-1,CSADGSGANVLTF,TGCAGTGCCGATGGTTCTGGGGCCAACGTCCTGACTTTC
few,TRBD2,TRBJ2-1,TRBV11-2,CASSLLSPGLAASNEQFF,TGTGCCAGCAGCTTACTCTCACCCGGGCTAGCGGCCAGCAATGAGCAGTTCTTC
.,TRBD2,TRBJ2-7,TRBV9,CASSKEVGLAGVEQYF,TGTGCCAGCAGTAAGGAAGTGGGACTAGCGGGAGTAGAGCAGTACTTC